This TCR beta chain was retrieved from a study of post-analysis software for immune sequencing data. Study-level information: As for disease course, relapsing-remitting, secondary progressive and progressive-relapsing multiple sclerosis were all included. Regarding the study as a whole: Patients carried roughly 5 TRBV segments more frequently than controls did, and TRBV5-6, TRBV5-1 and TRBV20-1 were among them. There was significantly lower normalized Chao1 diversity in multiple sclerosis patients than in controls.

cDNA libraries for TCR beta contained unique molecular identifiers. A population of 1 to 10 million T cells gave rise to roughly 0.5 million cDNA molecules. TCRdb independently ran MiXCR on the PCR reads; one entry per CDR3 protein. The repertoire has some 690,000 distinct CDR3 sequences, roughly three fifths of them found once; the top ten carry 10% to 12%. The CDR3 runs to 14 residues. Per the germline V gene, CDR1 is SGHRS and CDR2 is YFSETQ. Trimming took 0 bases from V and 6 from J, leaving 12 bases between them. Regarding this clonotype: The antigen is unknown.

The receptor comes from a girl aged 2-10 years with multiple sclerosis. This chain connects TRBV5-1 to TRBJ1-1, with D possibly matching TRBD1 (6 bases). Sequenced sample: blood. Here the CDR3 reads CASSLVKGGSEAFF. The CDR3 DNA reads as TGCGCCAGCAGCTTGGTAAAAGGGGGATCTGAAGCTTTCTTT.